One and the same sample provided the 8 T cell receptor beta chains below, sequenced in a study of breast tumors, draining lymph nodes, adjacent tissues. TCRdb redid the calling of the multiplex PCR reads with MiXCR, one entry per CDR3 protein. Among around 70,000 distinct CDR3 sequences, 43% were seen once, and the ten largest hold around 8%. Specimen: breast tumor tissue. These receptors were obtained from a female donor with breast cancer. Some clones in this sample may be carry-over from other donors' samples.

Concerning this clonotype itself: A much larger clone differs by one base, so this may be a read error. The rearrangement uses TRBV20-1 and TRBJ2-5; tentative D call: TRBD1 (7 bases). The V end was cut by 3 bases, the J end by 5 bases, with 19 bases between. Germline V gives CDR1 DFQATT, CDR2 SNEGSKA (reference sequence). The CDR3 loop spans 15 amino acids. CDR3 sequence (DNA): TGCAGTGCTAGTTACGGCAGGGGGGTTTCGGAGACCCAGTACTTC. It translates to CSASYGRGVSETQYF.

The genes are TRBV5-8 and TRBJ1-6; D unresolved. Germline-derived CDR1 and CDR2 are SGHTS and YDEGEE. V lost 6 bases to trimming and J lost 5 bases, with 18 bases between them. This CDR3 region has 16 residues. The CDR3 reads CASNAPRTYDNSPLHF. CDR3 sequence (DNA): TGTGCCAGCAACGCTCCAAGGACGTACGATAATTCACCCCTCCACTTT. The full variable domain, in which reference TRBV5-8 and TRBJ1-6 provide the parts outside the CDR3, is EAGVTQSPTHLIKTRGQQATLRCSPISGHTSVYWYQQALGLGLQFLLWYDEGEERNRGNFPPRFSGRQFPNYSSELNVNALELEDSALYLCASNAPRTYDNSPLHFGNGTRLTVT.

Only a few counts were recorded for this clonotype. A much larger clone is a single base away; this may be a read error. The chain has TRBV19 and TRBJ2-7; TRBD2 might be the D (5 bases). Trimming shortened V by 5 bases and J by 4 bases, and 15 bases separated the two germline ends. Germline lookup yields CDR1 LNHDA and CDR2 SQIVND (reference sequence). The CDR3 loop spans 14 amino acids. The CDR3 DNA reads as TGTGCCAGTAGTGCGGGCGCTTTTGGGTACGAGCAGTACTTC. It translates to CASSAGAFGYEQYF.

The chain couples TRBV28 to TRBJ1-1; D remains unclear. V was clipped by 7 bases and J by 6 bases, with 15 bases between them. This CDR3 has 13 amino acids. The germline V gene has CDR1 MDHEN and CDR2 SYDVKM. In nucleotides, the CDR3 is TGTGCCAGCAAGGAAAAGTGGGAGGCTGAAGCTTTCTTT. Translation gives CASKEKWEAEAFF.

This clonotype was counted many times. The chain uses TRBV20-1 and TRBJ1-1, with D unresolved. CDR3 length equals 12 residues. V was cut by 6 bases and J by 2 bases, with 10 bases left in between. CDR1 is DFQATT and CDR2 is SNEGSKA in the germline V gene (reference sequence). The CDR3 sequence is CSATVLNTEAFF. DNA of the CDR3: TGCAGTGCCACGGTACTCAACACTGAAGCTTTCTTT.

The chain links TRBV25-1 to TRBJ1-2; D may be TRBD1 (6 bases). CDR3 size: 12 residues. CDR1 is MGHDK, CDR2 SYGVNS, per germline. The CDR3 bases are TGTGCTAGAGACAGGTGGGATCTTGGCTACACCTTC. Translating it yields CARDRWDLGYTF.

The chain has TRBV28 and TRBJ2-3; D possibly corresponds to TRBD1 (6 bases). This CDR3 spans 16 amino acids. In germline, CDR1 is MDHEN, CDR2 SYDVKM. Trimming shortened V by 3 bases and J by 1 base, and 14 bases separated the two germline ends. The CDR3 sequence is CASSLDRTPGTDTQYF. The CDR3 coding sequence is TGTGCCAGCAGTTTGGACAGAACCCCGGGCACAGATACGCAGTATTTT.

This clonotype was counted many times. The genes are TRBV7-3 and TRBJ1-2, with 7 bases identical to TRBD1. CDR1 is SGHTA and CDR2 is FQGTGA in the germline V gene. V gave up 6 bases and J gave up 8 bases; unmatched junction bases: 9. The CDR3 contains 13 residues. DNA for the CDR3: TGTGCCAGCAGTCCCGGGACAGTTGGGGGCTACACCTTC. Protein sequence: CASSPGTVGGYTF.